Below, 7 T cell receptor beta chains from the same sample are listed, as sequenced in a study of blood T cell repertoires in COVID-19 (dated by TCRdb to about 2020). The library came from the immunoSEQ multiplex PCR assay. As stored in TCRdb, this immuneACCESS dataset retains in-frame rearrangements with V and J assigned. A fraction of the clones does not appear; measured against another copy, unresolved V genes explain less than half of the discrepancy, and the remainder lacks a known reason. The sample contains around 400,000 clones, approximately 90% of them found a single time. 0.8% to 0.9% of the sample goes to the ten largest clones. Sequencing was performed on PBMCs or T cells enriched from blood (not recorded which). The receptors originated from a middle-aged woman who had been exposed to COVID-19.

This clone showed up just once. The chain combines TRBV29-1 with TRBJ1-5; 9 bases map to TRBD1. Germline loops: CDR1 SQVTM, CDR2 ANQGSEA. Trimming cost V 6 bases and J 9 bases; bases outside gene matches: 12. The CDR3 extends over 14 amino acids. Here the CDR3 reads CSVSDRGRLSPQHF. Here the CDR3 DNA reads TGCAGCGTCTCGGACAGGGGTAGGTTGTCGCCCCAGCATTTT.

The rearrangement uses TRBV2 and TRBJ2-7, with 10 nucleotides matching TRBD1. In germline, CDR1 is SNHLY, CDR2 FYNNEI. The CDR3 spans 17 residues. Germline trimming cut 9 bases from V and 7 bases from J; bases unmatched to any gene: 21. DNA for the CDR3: TGTGCCAGACCCCAACGTCCCCGGGACAGGGGACCGGGTGAGCAGTACTTC. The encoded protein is CARPQRPRDRGPGEQYF.

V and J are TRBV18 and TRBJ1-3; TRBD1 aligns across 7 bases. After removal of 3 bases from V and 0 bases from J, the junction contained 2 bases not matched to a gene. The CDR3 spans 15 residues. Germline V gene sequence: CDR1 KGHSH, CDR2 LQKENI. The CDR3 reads CASSPTGSSGNTIYF. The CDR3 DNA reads TGTGCCAGCTCACCGACAGGGAGCTCTGGAAACACCATATATTTT.

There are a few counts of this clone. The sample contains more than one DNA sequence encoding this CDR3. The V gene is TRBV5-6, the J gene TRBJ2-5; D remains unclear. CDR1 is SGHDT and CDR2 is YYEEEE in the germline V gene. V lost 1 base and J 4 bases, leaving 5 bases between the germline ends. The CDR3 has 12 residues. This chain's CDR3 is CASSLRRETQYF. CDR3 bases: TGTGCCAGCAGCTTGAGGAGAGAGACCCAGTACTTC.

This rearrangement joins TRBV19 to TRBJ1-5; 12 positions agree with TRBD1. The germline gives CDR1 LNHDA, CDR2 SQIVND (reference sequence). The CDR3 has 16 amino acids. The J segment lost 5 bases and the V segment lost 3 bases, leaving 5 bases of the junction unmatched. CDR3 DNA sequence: TGTGCCAGTAGTATCATCGGGACAGGGGGCGATCAGCCCCAGCATTTT. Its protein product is CASSIIGTGGDQPQHF.

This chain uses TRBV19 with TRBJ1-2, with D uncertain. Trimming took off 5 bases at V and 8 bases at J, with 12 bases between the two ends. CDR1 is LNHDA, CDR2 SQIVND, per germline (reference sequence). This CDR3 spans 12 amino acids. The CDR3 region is CASSFILGGYTF. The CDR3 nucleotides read TGTGCCAGTAGTTTCATCCTCGGGGGCTACACCTTC.

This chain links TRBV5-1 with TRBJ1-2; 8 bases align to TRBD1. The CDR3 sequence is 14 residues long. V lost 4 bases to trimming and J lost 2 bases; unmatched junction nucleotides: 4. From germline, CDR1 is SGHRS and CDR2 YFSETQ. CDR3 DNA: TGCGCCAGCAGCCCGGACAGGGTCAACTATGGCTACACCTTC. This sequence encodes CASSPDRVNYGYTF. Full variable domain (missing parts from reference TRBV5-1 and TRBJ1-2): KAGVTQTPRYLIKTRGQQVTLSCSPISGHRSVSWYQQTPGQGLQFLFEYFSETQRNKGNFPGRFSGRQFSNSRSEMNVSTLELGDSALYLCASSPDRVNYGYTFGSGTRLTVV.